This TCR beta chain was documented in a study of hypomethylating agent response in myelodysplastic syndrome. In the study overall: Of the myelodysplastic syndrome patients, 9 were male, 2 female.

The data were produced by immunoSEQ multiplex PCR, yet TCRdb's version contains in-frame clones alone and is incomplete. The table includes some 9,600 clones, around 80% detected once. In regard to this clone: What it recognizes is unknown.

General observations from the study: Non-responders showed more contracted clonotypes post-treatment, while responders showed more novel ones. The cohort was small, with only 11 patients analyzed.

Bulk bone marrow was analyzed without sorting T-cell subsets. V lost 0 bases and J lost 1, with 17 bases in between. The CDR3 is made up of 17 amino acids. Germline loops: CDR1 SGHDT, CDR2 YYEEEE. V is TRBV5-6 and J is TRBJ2-7; D could derive from TRBD1 or TRBD2 (6 bases each). The TCR comes from a human donor with myelodysplastic syndrome. The sequences come from bone marrow, collected before or after starting hypomethylating agent treatment for myelodysplastic syndrome (not recorded which). CDR3 DNA sequence: TGTGCCAGCAGCTTGGGGGCGGGACACCACAATTCCTACGAGCAGTACTTC. Its protein is CASSLGAGHHNSYEQYF.